This T cell receptor (beta chain) was obtained from a study of T cells after yellow fever vaccination. Points from the study as a whole: Although the secondary response was weaker, it peaked faster, at day 5 versus 15. Boosting was followed by the reappearance of most primary-vaccination clones (about 96% CD4, 85% to 90% CD8). The bulk population could contribute abundant contaminating clonotypes to FACS-sorted repertoires.

TCRdb processed the 5' RACE reads anew with MiXCR; each CDR3 protein has one entry. This sample has 150,000 to 200,000 distinct CDR3 sequences; 6% to 7.5% occur once, and the top ten carry more than 2%. This clonotype was observed at least ten times. As yet, its antigen is unknown. Trimming removed 9 bases from V and 3 bases from J, with 14 bases in between. The CDR3 consists of 14 residues. The chain employs TRBV23-1 and TRBJ2-2; D is possibly TRBD1 (6 bases). TRBV23-1 is known as an ORF, though its function is uncertain. This material consisted of CD4+ T cells sorted from PBMCs, taken about 5 days after the first yellow fever vaccination. The clonotype originates from a young man who received the YFV17D yellow fever vaccine. Here the CDR3 DNA reads TGCGCCAGGGTGGGGACATACCACACCGGGGAGCTGTTTTTT. Protein product: CARVGTYHTGELFF.